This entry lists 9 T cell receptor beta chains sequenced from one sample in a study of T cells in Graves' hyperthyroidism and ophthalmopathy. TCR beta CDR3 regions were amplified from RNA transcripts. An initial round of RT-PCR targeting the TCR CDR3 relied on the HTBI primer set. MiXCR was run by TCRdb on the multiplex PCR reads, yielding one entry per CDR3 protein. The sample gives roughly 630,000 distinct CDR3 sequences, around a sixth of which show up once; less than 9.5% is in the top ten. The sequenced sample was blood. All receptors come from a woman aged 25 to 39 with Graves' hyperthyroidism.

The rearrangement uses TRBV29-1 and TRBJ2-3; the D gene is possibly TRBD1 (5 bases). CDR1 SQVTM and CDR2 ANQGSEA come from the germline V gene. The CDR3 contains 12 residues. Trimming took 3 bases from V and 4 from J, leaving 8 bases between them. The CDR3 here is CSVDWGADTQYF. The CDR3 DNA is TGCAGCGTTGACTGGGGCGCAGATACGCAGTATTTT.

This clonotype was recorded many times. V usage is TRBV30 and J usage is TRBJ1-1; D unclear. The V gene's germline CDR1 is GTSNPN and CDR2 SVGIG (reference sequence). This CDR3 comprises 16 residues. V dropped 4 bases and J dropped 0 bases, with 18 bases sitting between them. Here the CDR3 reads CAWIRGGTPMNTEAFF. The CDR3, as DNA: TGTGCCTGGATTCGGGGAGGAACGCCAATGAACACTGAAGCTTTCTTT.

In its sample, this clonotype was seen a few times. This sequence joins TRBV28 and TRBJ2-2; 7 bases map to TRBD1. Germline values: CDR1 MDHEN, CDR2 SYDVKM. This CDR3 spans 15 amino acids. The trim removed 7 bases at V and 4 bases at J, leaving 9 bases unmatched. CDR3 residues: CASTRHRGGTGELFF. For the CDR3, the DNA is TGTGCCAGCACGCGGCACAGGGGTGGCACCGGGGAGCTGTTTTTT.

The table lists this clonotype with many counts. The CDR3 DNA follows: TGTGCCAGCAGTACGACTAGCGGGAGCCGGGAATACAATGAGCAGTTCTTC. It translates to CASSTTSGSREYNEQFF. The V and J genes are TRBV6-2 or TRBV6-3 and TRBJ2-1; 12 bases match TRBD2. Germline CDR1 reads MNHEY; CDR2 reads SVGEGT. The ends lost 5 bases at V and 4 bases at J; junction bases unmatched: 9. CDR3 size: 17 residues.

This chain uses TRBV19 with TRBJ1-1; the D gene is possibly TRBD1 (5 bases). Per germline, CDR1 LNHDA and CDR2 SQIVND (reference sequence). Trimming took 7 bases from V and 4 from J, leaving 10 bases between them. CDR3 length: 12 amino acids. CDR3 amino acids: CASTSGRTEAFF. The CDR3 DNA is TGTGCCAGTACCTCGGGACGCACTGAAGCTTTCTTT.

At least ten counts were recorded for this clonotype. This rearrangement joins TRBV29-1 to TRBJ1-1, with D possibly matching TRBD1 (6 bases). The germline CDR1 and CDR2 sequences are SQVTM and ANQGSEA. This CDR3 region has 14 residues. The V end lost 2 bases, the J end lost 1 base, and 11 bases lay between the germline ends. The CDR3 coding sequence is TGCAGCGTTGAAAAGGGGGTGGCGAACACTGAAGCTTTCTTT. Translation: CSVEKGVANTEAFF.

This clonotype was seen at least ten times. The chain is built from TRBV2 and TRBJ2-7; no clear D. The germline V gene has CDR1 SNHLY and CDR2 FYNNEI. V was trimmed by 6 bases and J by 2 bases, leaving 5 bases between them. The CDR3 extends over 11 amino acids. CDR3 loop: CASSKTYEQYF. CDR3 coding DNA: TGTGCCAGCAGCAAAACCTACGAGCAGTACTTC.

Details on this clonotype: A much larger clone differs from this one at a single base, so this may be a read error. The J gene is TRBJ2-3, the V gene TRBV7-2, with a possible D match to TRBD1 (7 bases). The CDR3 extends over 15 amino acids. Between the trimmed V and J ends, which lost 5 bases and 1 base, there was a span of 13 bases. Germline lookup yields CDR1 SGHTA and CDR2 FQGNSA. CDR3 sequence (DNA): TGTGCCAGCAGCACAGGGGACTCTTGCACAGATACGCAGTATTTT. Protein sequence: CASSTGDSCTDTQYF.

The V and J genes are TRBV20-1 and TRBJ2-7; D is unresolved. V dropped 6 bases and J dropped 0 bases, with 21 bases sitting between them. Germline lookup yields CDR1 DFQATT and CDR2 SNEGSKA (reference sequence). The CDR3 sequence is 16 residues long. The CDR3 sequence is CSASRGARGVSYEQYF. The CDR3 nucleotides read TGCAGTGCCTCCCGTGGCGCTCGCGGTGTCTCCTACGAGCAGTACTTC.